These 12 T cell receptor beta chains came from one sample sequenced in a study of CD8 T cells in Susac syndrome. An input of 0.5 to 1 ug of RNA was subjected to reverse transcription using random hexamers. In TCRdb, the immunoSEQ multiplex PCR reads were re-called with MiXCR into one record per CDR3 protein. The table lists 200,000 to 300,000 distinct CDR3 sequences, just under 95% of them singletons. The source material was CD4+ T cells from PBMCs. The receptors stem from a human donor with multiple sclerosis.

In this sample, this clonotype turned up once. CDR3 coding DNA: TGCGCCAGCAGCCAAGTTGCGGGACAGTCTTATGGCTACACCTTC. Protein: CASSQVAGQSYGYTF. V and J are TRBV4-1 and TRBJ1-2, with 7 bases matching TRBD1. Germline CDR1 is MGHRA and CDR2 is YSYEKL. This CDR3 contains 15 residues. Trimming at V came to 1 base and at J to 5 bases, leaving 7 bases not matched to a gene.

In this sample, this clonotype turned up once. The rearrangement joins TRBV14 to TRBJ1-1, with 7 bases that match TRBD1. J lost 4 bases, V lost 3 bases, and 8 bases had no gene match. CDR1 is SGHDN and CDR2 is FVKESK in the germline V gene. This CDR3 has 15 amino acids. CDR3 sequence: CASSQETGWGTEAFF. In nucleotides, the CDR3 is TGTGCCAGCAGCCAGGAGACAGGGTGGGGCACTGAAGCTTTCTTT.

The J gene is TRBJ1-4, the V gene TRBV6-5; possible D gene TRBD1, 5 bases. This CDR3 is built from 13 residues. Germline CDR1 is MNHEY and CDR2 is SVGAGI. Trimming left V 10 bases short and J 8 bases short, with 17 bases between. The CDR3 coding sequence is TGTGCCACCCGGCGGGGGTCAGGCGAAAAACTGTTTTTT. Its protein product is CATRRGSGEKLFF.

This clonotype has just one count. The genes are TRBV6-5 and TRBJ2-1; TRBD1 aligns across 7 bases. There are 14 residues in the CDR3. CDR1 MNHEY and CDR2 SVGAGI come from the germline V gene. V trimming: 7 bases; J trimming: 4 bases; junction bases outside the gene matches: 7. CDR3 DNA: TGTGCCAGCACCAACGGGACAGAATACAATGAGCAGTTCTTC. Its protein is CASTNGTEYNEQFF.

V gene TRBV11-2 combines with J gene TRBJ2-2; D is unclear. Germline V lookup: CDR1 SGHAT, CDR2 FQNNGV. CDR3 length: 15 amino acids. V lost 0 bases, J lost 5 bases, and 10 bases lay in between. CDR3 protein: CASSLEWRQTGELFF. CDR3 nucleotides: TGTGCCAGCAGCTTAGAGTGGCGCCAGACCGGGGAGCTGTTTTTT.

The V call is TRBV9, the J call TRBJ2-7, with 10 bases matching TRBD1. Germline V gene data show CDR1 as SGDLS and CDR2 as YYNGEE. This CDR3 has 14 amino acids. J was trimmed by 3 bases and V by 4 bases; bases with no gene match: 4. CDR3 nucleotide sequence: TGTGCCAGCAGCCTGGGGGACAGGGGCTACGAGCAGTACTTC. This translates into CASSLGDRGYEQYF.

The chain links TRBV28 to TRBJ2-3; 7 nucleotides align to TRBD1. The length of the CDR3 is 14 residues. Germline values: CDR1 MDHEN, CDR2 SYDVKM. Trimming cost V 6 bases and J 3 bases; bases outside gene matches: 6. The CDR3 nucleotides are TGTGCCAGCAGCAGAAAACAGGGGACAGATACGCAGTATTTT. Translating it yields CASSRKQGTDTQYF.

This clonotype is a singleton in its sample. The rearrangement joins TRBV9 to TRBJ2-1; TRBD2 aligns across 10 bases. The CDR3 contains 15 residues. V lost 0 bases and J lost 9; bases outside the gene matches: 6. Germline CDR1 reads SGDLS; CDR2 reads YYNGEE. This CDR3 is CASSVAASGRSEQFF. CDR3 nucleotide sequence: TGTGCCAGCAGCGTAGCGGCTAGCGGGAGAAGTGAGCAGTTCTTC.

In this sample, this clonotype turned up a few times. CDR3 protein: CAWSRSGQPGEQYV. CDR3 DNA sequence: TGTGCCTGGAGTCGGTCGGGCCAACCGGGGGAGCAGTACGTC. This sequence joins TRBV30 and TRBJ2-7; the D gene is possibly TRBD2 (5 bases). Trimming removed 2 bases at V and 7 bases at J, with 18 bases between. Germline V lookup: CDR1 GTSNPN, CDR2 SVGIG (reference sequence). This CDR3 region has 14 residues.

The chain combines TRBV6-1 with TRBJ2-1; D might be TRBD2 (6 bases). From germline, CDR1 is MNHNS and CDR2 SASEGT. The CDR3 is 13 residues long. Trimming removed 1 base at V and 9 bases at J, with 10 bases between. CDR3: CASSEGGTAEQFF. The CDR3, as DNA: TGTGCCAGCAGTGAAGGCGGGACGGCTGAGCAGTTCTTC.

The gene calls are TRBV12-3 or TRBV12-4 and TRBJ1-2; 7 nucleotides match TRBD1. The CDR3 runs to 16 residues. The ends lost 5 bases at V and 4 bases at J; junction bases unmatched: 13. The CDR3 DNA follows: TGTGCCAGCAGTATGGACAGGTCGACGACTCCCTATGGCTACACCTTC. This gives the protein CASSMDRSTTPYGYTF.

This chain uses TRBV7-9 with TRBJ1-4, with D perhaps matching TRBD1 (5 bases). V was shortened by 5 bases and J by 7 bases, with 14 bases between the two germline ends. Germline values: CDR1 SEHNR, CDR2 FQNEAQ (reference sequence). This CDR3 has 14 residues. The CDR3 sequence: CASSQWGVREKLFF. The CDR3 DNA follows: TGTGCCAGCAGCCAATGGGGGGTACGTGAAAAACTGTTTTTT.